The 2 T cell receptor beta chains given below trace back to one sample, sequenced in a study of cytotoxic CD8 clonotypes in ibrutinib-treated CLL. The data were produced by immunoSEQ multiplex PCR, yet TCRdb's version contains in-frame clones alone and is incomplete. The data hold about 22,000 clones, with approximately 72% observed a single time. The sequenced sample was PBMCs, obtained before ibrutinib treatment. These receptors were collected from a human donor with chronic lymphocytic leukemia.

This clone has more than one count but fewer than ten. This sequence joins TRBV5-4 and TRBJ1-3; D ambiguous. The CDR3 length is 13 residues. Germline V lookup: CDR1 SGHNT, CDR2 YYREEE (reference sequence). Trimming left V 0 bases short and J 4 bases short, with 5 bases between. The CDR3 loop is CASSLGAGNTIYF. CDR3 bases: TGTGCCAGCAGCTTGGGAGCGGGAAACACCATATATTTT.

The rearrangement uses TRBV15 and TRBJ2-1; either TRBD1 or TRBD2 may fit D (6 bases each). Trimming removed 3 bases at V and 6 bases at J, with 12 bases between. The germline V gene encodes CDR1 LNHNV and CDR2 YYDKDF (reference sequence). The CDR3 is made up of 14 amino acids. The DNA of the CDR3 is TGTGCCACCAGCAGTTTGGGGGGCATCAATGAGCAGTTCTTC. Residues: CATSSLGGINEQFF.